This is a list of T cell receptor beta chains from one sample in a study of blood T cell repertoires in COVID-19. Some clones are missing from TCRdb's copy, which holds only in-frame ones; the method was immunoSEQ multiplex PCR. The profile covers under 450,000 clones, with approximately 90% appearing a single time and roughly 0.9% taken by the ten largest. Sequencing used PBMCs or T cells enriched from blood (not recorded which). These receptors came from a woman aged 40 to 49 who had been exposed to COVID-19. Both conserved end residues are part of each CDR3. The D gene is left open where the match is weak. Clone size is not always given. Where it is, it says once, few, many or a class for expanded clones.

-	TRBJ1-2	TRBV19	-	CASSPSRRADGYTF	TGTGCCAGTAGTCCCTCGAGGAGAGCAGATGGCTACACCTTC
-	TRBJ1-2	TRBV7-3	TRBD1	CASSSETGGRYGYTF	TGTGCCAGCAGCTCAGAAACAGGGGGCCGCTATGGCTACACCTTC
-	TRBJ1-1	TRBV18	-	CASSSQGNTEAFF	TGTGCCAGCTCATCGCAGGGGAACACTGAAGCTTTCTTT
-	TRBJ1-6	TRBV9	TRBD1	CASSARPGQGGSPLHF	TGTGCCAGCAGCGCGAGGCCGGGACAGGGTGGCTCACCCCTCCACTTT
-	TRBJ1-1	TRBV19	-	CASSSEPYTEAFF	TGTGCCAGTAGTTCCGAGCCGTACACTGAAGCTTTCTTT
-	TRBJ2-1	TRBV6-5	TRBD1	CASSSAGTGGGRQFF	TGTGCCAGCAGTTCGGCCGGGACAGGGGGCGGGAGGCAGTTCTTC
-	TRBJ1-1	TRBV6-5	-	CASSGLGRRGTEAFF	TGTGCCAGCAGCGGACTTGGACGGCGAGGGACTGAAGCTTTCTTT
-	TRBJ1-1	TRBV7-9	-	CASSSLPPMAAFF	TGTGCCAGCAGCTCGCTCCCGCCGATGGCCGCTTTCTTT
-	TRBJ1-6	TRBV5-4	TRBD1	CASSLGYGQGASPLHF	TGTGCCAGCAGCTTGGGTTACGGACAGGGGGCTTCACCCCTCCACTTT
-	TRBJ2-4	TRBV2	TRBD1	CASSVRQGNIQYF	TGTGCCAGCAGTGTTCGACAGGGGAACATTCAGTACTTC
-	TRBJ1-1	TRBV5-1	-	CASSSGGPRGTEAFF	TGCGCCAGCAGCTCGGGGGGACCCAGGGGCACTGAAGCTTTCTTT
-	TRBJ2-2	TRBV5-5	-	CASSFGTSPGELFF	TGTGCCAGCAGCTTTGGGACATCCCCCGGGGAGCTGTTTTTT
-	TRBJ1-4	TRBV19	-	CASSIDRSGNEKLFF	TGTGCCAGTAGTATCGACAGGTCGGGTAATGAAAAACTGTTTTTT
once	TRBJ2-1	TRBV2	TRBD2	CASSTERGGHEQFF	TGTGCCAGCAGTACAGAGCGGGGGGGCCATGAGCAGTTCTTC
once	TRBJ1-6	TRBV11-2	-	CASSTPQLSPLHF	TGTGCCAGCAGCACCCCCCAGTTGTCACCCCTCCACTTT